One and the same sample provided the 6 T cell receptor beta chains below, sequenced in a study of T cell repertoires in cytomegalovirus infection (dated by TCRdb to about 2019). The data were produced on an Illumina HiSeq 1500. Clones were called with MiXCR by TCRdb after fastp trimmed the public reads at Q25, and only in-frame beta chains were retained. Identical CDR3 proteins give one entry, which carries the most common genes and DNA. For this sample there are under 95,000 distinct CDR3 sequences; 40% to 50% appear just once. In total, the top ten clones hold 90% to 95% of the sample. This sample's treatment or condition label indicates: in vitro stimulation with specific CMV peptide epitopes to enrich CMV-specific T cells. These TCRs' antigens remain unknown. The sample was CD8+ T cells from cultured PBMCs, taken from culture after CMV antigen stimulation. Source of these receptors: a human donor in good health (CMV status not recorded). Some clones in this sample may be carry-over from other donors' samples.

This clonotype was found once. The V and J genes are TRBV4-2 and TRBJ1-5, with TRBD1 identical over 7 bases. The V gene's germline CDR1 is LGHNA and CDR2 YNFKEQ. The CDR3 loop spans 15 amino acids. Unmatched junction bases numbered 8, after V lost 4 bases and J lost 5 bases. For the CDR3, the DNA is TGTGCCAGCAGCCCCACGGACAGGACAGATCAGCCCCAGCATTTT. Amino acid sequence: CASSPTDRTDQPQHF.

The CDR3 loop is CASSVSSLTDTQYF. DNA for the CDR3: TGCGCCAGCAGTGTTAGCAGCCTCACAGATACGCAGTATTTT. The chain links TRBV10-2 to TRBJ2-3; D ambiguous. This CDR3 region has 14 residues. Between the trimmed V and J ends, which lost 4 bases and 2 bases, there was a span of 10 bases. Germline loops: CDR1 WSHSY, CDR2 SAAADI.

Of note for this clonotype: The junction does not match germline at one end; this may be a read error. The chain employs TRBV7-9 and TRBJ2-5, with 11 bases identical to TRBD1. The CDR3 has 15 amino acids. Germline V gives CDR1 SEHNR, CDR2 FQNEAQ (reference sequence). This chain's CDR3 is CASSFPLGQGETQHF. The CDR3 region has the DNA TGTGCCAGCAGCTTTCCACTGGGACAGGGGGAGACCCAGCACTTC.

The V and J genes are TRBV7-6 and TRBJ2-5, with a weak D call TRBD2 (6 bases). Per the germline V gene, CDR1 is SGHVS and CDR2 is FNYEAQ. The CDR3 totals 14 residues. V was shortened by 6 bases and J by 5 bases, with 16 bases between the two germline ends. CDR3 in DNA: TGTGCCAGCAGTATGGAGGGGACGGGGGAGACCCAGTACTTC. This sequence encodes CASSMEGTGETQYF.

The chain couples TRBV6-6 to TRBJ2-3; 7 bases match TRBD1. Germline lookup yields CDR1 MNHNY and CDR2 SVGAGI (reference sequence). The CDR3 is 16 amino acids. The V segment lost 3 bases and the J segment 1 base; nucleotides outside the gene matches: 7. The CDR3 DNA follows: TGTGCCAGCAGTTATCCTCGAGGGGGCCGCACAGATACGCAGTATTTT. The encoded protein is CASSYPRGGRTDTQYF.

The V and J genes are TRBV10-3 and TRBJ2-3; 9 nucleotides line up with TRBD1. Trimming cost V 4 bases and J 4 bases; bases outside gene matches: 9. The CDR3 has 16 amino acids. The V gene's germline CDR1 is ENHRY and CDR2 SYGVKD. Written as DNA, the CDR3 is TGTGCCATCAGTGCACCGACAGGGGGGATACCAGATACGCAGTATTTT. Translation gives CAISAPTGGIPDTQYF.